Listed here are 6 T cell receptor beta chains from one sample, sequenced in a study of a mutant IDH1 vaccine in newly diagnosed glioma. Stated time point: baseline, week 1 (first vaccination visit). Treatment denoted: pre-vaccination baseline after standard-of-care therapy. Assay: immunoSEQ multiplex PCR; the TCRdb copy retains only in-frame clones and omits some. The data contain approximately 35,000 clones, about nine tenths of them singletons. The sequences come from PBMCs, collected from a glioma patient treated with radiotherapy, temozolomide or both. These receptors were obtained from a woman between 35 and 50 years old with glioma.

The gene calls are TRBV4-1 and TRBJ1-2; D might be TRBD1 (6 bases). The V end was cut by 1 base, the J end by 4 bases, with 13 bases between. The germline V gene has CDR1 MGHRA and CDR2 YSYEKL. There are 15 residues in the CDR3. The CDR3 protein is CASSQGLGGLYGYTF. CDR3 nucleotide sequence: TGCGCCAGCAGCCAAGGACTGGGGGGCCTCTATGGCTACACCTTC.

The chain uses TRBV30 and TRBJ2-7, with D possibly being TRBD2 (5 bases). The V and J ends lost 5 bases and 3 bases respectively, with 17 bases between them. Germline V CDR1 and CDR2: GTSNPN, SVGIG (reference sequence). CDR3 length: 14 residues. The chain's CDR3 is CAWAMGSGNYEQYF. The CDR3 DNA reads as TGTGCCTGGGCCATGGGGAGCGGCAACTACGAGCAGTACTTC.

The chain joins TRBV7-8 to TRBJ2-7; tentative D call: TRBD1 (5 bases). Germline V gene lookup returns CDR1 SGHVS and CDR2 FQNEAQ. Trimming cost V 2 bases and J 3 bases, with 11 bases left between them. The CDR3 consists of 14 residues. DNA for the CDR3: TGTGCCAGCAGCTTATCCAGGGCTGGCTACGAGCAGTACTTC. Protein: CASSLSRAGYEQYF.

The V and J genes are TRBV7-6 and TRBJ1-1, with no clear D. V lost 5 bases and J 6 bases, leaving 13 bases between the germline ends. The germline gives CDR1 SGHVS, CDR2 FNYEAQ. This CDR3 is built from 13 residues. For the CDR3, the DNA is TGTGCCAGCAGCCTAAGACTTGGGGCTGAAGCTTTCTTT. Translating it yields CASSLRLGAEAFF.

This clone was seen just once. The chain uses TRBV5-1 and TRBJ1-4, with TRBD1 identical over 7 bases. The V gene end was trimmed by 2 bases and the J gene end by 6 bases; junction bases not matched to a gene: 7. The CDR3 extends over 15 amino acids. Germline-derived CDR1 and CDR2 are SGHRS and YFSETQ. The CDR3 protein is CASSFRAGGDEKLFF. DNA of the CDR3: TGCGCCAGCAGCTTCAGGGCAGGGGGTGATGAAAAACTGTTTTTT.

The V gene is TRBV7-2, the J gene TRBJ1-3; D uncertain. The CDR3 is 13 residues long. Germline V lookup: CDR1 SGHTA, CDR2 FQGNSA. V gave up 0 bases and J gave up 2 bases, with 2 bases separating them. CDR3: CASSLAPGNTIYF. The CDR3 DNA sequence: TGTGCCAGCAGCTTAGCGCCTGGAAACACCATATATTTT.